A selection of T cell receptor beta chains follows, all from one sample in a study of T-cell reconstitution after alpha-beta-depleted transplantation in children. TCRdb passed the PCR reads through MiXCR, listing each CDR3 protein once. Of about a million distinct CDR3 sequences listed, about 30% are singletons. The sample consisted of PBMCs, mostly from graft donor cells, taken 360 days after TCRalphabeta/CD19-depleted stem cell transplant. These receptors came from a boy younger than two who had a stem cell transplant for SCID, so the T cells may come from the graft donor. CDR3s include the opening cysteine and the closing phenylalanine or tryptophan. Fields, in order: V gene, clone size, D gene, J gene, CDR3 DNA, CDR3 protein. A D gene is named only where the DNA matches it firmly. Clone size appears in some rows only: once, few, many, or a class for an expanded clone.

v_gene: TRBV28; abundance: many; d_gene: TRBD1; j_gene: TRBJ2-1; CDR3nt: TGTGCCAGCAGTATGACAGGGATAGAGGGTGAGCAGTTCTTC; CDR3aa: CASSMTGIEGEQFF
v_gene: TRBV11-2; abundance: .; d_gene: .; j_gene: TRBJ2-1; CDR3nt: TGTGCCAGCAGCTTACTTGTACGGATGAAGGAGCAGTTCTTC; CDR3aa: CASSLLVRMKEQFF
v_gene: TRBV9; abundance: .; d_gene: .; j_gene: TRBJ2-2; CDR3nt: TGTGCCAGCAGCGTACAGGGGTACACCGGGGAGCTGTTTTTT; CDR3aa: CASSVQGYTGELFF
v_gene: TRBV5-6; abundance: .; d_gene: .; j_gene: TRBJ2-3; CDR3nt: TGTGCCAGCAGCCAGAATAGCCGGGTCCCAGTAGGGTATTTT; CDR3aa: CASSQNSRVPVGYF
v_gene: TRBV28; abundance: many; d_gene: .; j_gene: TRBJ2-3; CDR3nt: TGTGCCAGCAGTTTGCTGCACCCAAACACAGATACGCAGTATTTT; CDR3aa: CASSLLHPNTDTQYF
v_gene: TRBV10-3; abundance: few; d_gene: .; j_gene: TRBJ2-7; CDR3nt: TGTGCCATCAGTGACGCGAGGACCTACGAGCAGTACTTC; CDR3aa: CAISDARTYEQYF
v_gene: TRBV7-9; abundance: .; d_gene: .; j_gene: TRBJ2-1; CDR3nt: TGTGCCAGCAGCCCTCTTCGGCCTGAGGGGTTCTTC; CDR3aa: CASSPLRPEGFF
v_gene: TRBV5-1; abundance: many; d_gene: .; j_gene: TRBJ2-3; CDR3nt: TGCGCCAGCAGCTTCACAACAGATACGCAGTATTTT; CDR3aa: CASSFTTDTQYF
v_gene: TRBV15; abundance: .; d_gene: .; j_gene: TRBJ1-5; CDR3nt: TGTGCCACCAGCGAGTGGGACATCAGTCAGCCCCAGCATTTT; CDR3aa: CATSEWDISQPQHF
v_gene: TRBV28; abundance: .; d_gene: .; j_gene: TRBJ2-5; CDR3nt: TGTGCCAGCAGCCTTGGGACGGCGGGGCCAGAGACCCAGTACTTC; CDR3aa: CASSLGTAGPETQYF
v_gene: TRBV4-1; abundance: .; d_gene: .; j_gene: TRBJ1-4; CDR3nt: TGCGCCAGCAGCCAGCACAGCGTCCCAAGCAATGAAAAACTGTTTTTT; CDR3aa: CASSQHSVPSNEKLFF
v_gene: TRBV10-3; abundance: few; d_gene: .; j_gene: TRBJ1-5; CDR3nt: TGTGCCATCAGTGAGTTATTCAGGGGAGGCAATCAGCCCCAGCATTTT; CDR3aa: CAISELFRGGNQPQHF
v_gene: TRBV18; abundance: .; d_gene: TRBD1; j_gene: TRBJ2-5; CDR3nt: TGTGCCAGCTCAACCCGGGACAGGGGTCCAGAGACCCAGTACTTC; CDR3aa: CASSTRDRGPETQYF
v_gene: TRBV5-1; abundance: few; d_gene: .; j_gene: TRBJ1-6; CDR3nt: TGCGCCAGCAGCTTGTCAGGGCCGCTTAATTCACCCCTCCACTTT; CDR3aa: CASSLSGPLNSPLHF
v_gene: TRBV5-6; abundance: many; d_gene: .; j_gene: TRBJ2-5; CDR3nt: TGTGCCAGCAGCTTGGCTACTGGGGAGACCCAGTACTTC; CDR3aa: CASSLATGETQYF
v_gene: TRBV5-1; abundance: few; d_gene: .; j_gene: TRBJ2-3; CDR3nt: TGCGCCAGCAGCTTGGTACCAGGTCTTGCCACAGATACGCAGTATTTT; CDR3aa: CASSLVPGLATDTQYF
v_gene: TRBV12-3/TRBV12-4; abundance: .; d_gene: .; j_gene: TRBJ1-2; CDR3nt: TGTGCCAGCAGTGCTACAAGCCATGCTAGCGATGGCTACACCTTC; CDR3aa: CASSATSHASDGYTF
v_gene: TRBV20-1; abundance: .; d_gene: .; j_gene: TRBJ2-3; CDR3nt: TGCAGTGCTTACCTTGGGGCAGATACGCAGTATTTT; CDR3aa: CSAYLGADTQYF
v_gene: TRBV12-3/TRBV12-4; abundance: few; d_gene: TRBD2; j_gene: TRBJ2-7; CDR3nt: TGTGCCAGCAGTTTCGCCCCGGGACTAGCTTCGTCCGAGCAGTACTTC; CDR3aa: CASSFAPGLASSEQYF
v_gene: TRBV7-7; abundance: .; d_gene: TRBD2; j_gene: TRBJ2-1; CDR3nt: TGTGCCAGCAGCCCCACTAGCGGGGGCCTATACAATGAGCAGTTCTTC; CDR3aa: CASSPTSGGLYNEQFF
v_gene: TRBV6-1; abundance: once; d_gene: TRBD2; j_gene: TRBJ2-1; CDR3nt: TGTGCCAGCAGTACGCCCGTTGGACTAGCGGGATCCAATGAGCAGTTCTTC; CDR3aa: CASSTPVGLAGSNEQFF
v_gene: TRBV2; abundance: .; d_gene: TRBD1; j_gene: TRBJ2-1; CDR3nt: TGTGCCAGCAGCCCGACAGGGACTGAGCAGTTCTTC; CDR3aa: CASSPTGTEQFF
v_gene: TRBV3-1; abundance: .; d_gene: .; j_gene: TRBJ2-7; CDR3nt: TGTGCCAGCAGCCAGCGGGACGGAGCCTACGAGCAGTACTTC; CDR3aa: CASSQRDGAYEQYF
v_gene: TRBV5-6; abundance: few; d_gene: TRBD1; j_gene: TRBJ2-5; CDR3nt: TGTGCCAGCAGCTTGAGGTCGGGACAGGGAGTGGAGACCCAGTACTTC; CDR3aa: CASSLRSGQGVETQYF
v_gene: TRBV12-3/TRBV12-4; abundance: few; d_gene: .; j_gene: TRBJ1-1; CDR3nt: TGTGCCAGCAATTACCGGACAAGCGGGAACACTGAAGCTTTCTTT; CDR3aa: CASNYRTSGNTEAFF
v_gene: TRBV4-1; abundance: .; d_gene: TRBD1; j_gene: TRBJ1-5; CDR3nt: TGCGCCAGCAGCCGAAGACAGGGGGGCAATCAGCCCCAGCATTTT; CDR3aa: CASSRRQGGNQPQHF
v_gene: TRBV6-2/TRBV6-3; abundance: .; d_gene: .; j_gene: TRBJ1-3; CDR3nt: TGTGCCAGCAGCAACCGCGAGAGGGAGAACACCATATATTTT; CDR3aa: CASSNRERENTIYF
v_gene: TRBV6-2/TRBV6-3; abundance: .; d_gene: .; j_gene: TRBJ2-1; CDR3nt: TGTGCCAGCAGTTCCCCGTCACCCAGCTCCTACAATGAGCAGTTCTTC; CDR3aa: CASSSPSPSSYNEQFF
v_gene: TRBV10-3; abundance: .; d_gene: .; j_gene: TRBJ1-3; CDR3nt: TGTGCCATAGGGACCTTTGGGATAGACACCATATATTTT; CDR3aa: CAIGTFGIDTIYF
v_gene: TRBV12-3/TRBV12-4; abundance: .; d_gene: .; j_gene: TRBJ2-7; CDR3nt: TGTGCCAGCAGCCCCCCCCGCGGGCTTGGGTCGGGCTACGAGCAGTACTTC; CDR3aa: CASSPPRGLGSGYEQYF
v_gene: TRBV20-1; abundance: few; d_gene: .; j_gene: TRBJ2-1; CDR3nt: TGCAGTGCTAGGGGGGGAGACTCCTACAATGAGCAGTTCTTC; CDR3aa: CSARGGDSYNEQFF
v_gene: TRBV20-1; abundance: .; d_gene: .; j_gene: TRBJ2-5; CDR3nt: TGCAGTGCTAGAGACTCGACCGGGATGGCCACCCAGTACTTC; CDR3aa: CSARDSTGMATQYF
v_gene: TRBV29-1; abundance: few; d_gene: .; j_gene: TRBJ1-4; CDR3nt: TGCAGCGTTGCCCGACAGGAAGGCAATGAAAAACTGTTTTTT; CDR3aa: CSVARQEGNEKLFF
v_gene: TRBV4-3; abundance: .; d_gene: .; j_gene: TRBJ1-1; CDR3nt: TGCGCCAGCAGCCAAGCGTGGTCCTACACTGAAGCTTTCTTT; CDR3aa: CASSQAWSYTEAFF
v_gene: TRBV5-6; abundance: .; d_gene: TRBD1; j_gene: TRBJ1-6; CDR3nt: TGTGCCAGCAGCCGACAGGGTTTCCCACCCCTCCACTTT; CDR3aa: CASSRQGFPPLHF
v_gene: TRBV4-2; abundance: .; d_gene: .; j_gene: TRBJ2-1; CDR3nt: TGTGCCAGCAGCCCGGGCGTGGGGCGGTCATCCCCTTACAATGAGCAGTTCTTC; CDR3aa: CASSPGVGRSSPYNEQFF
v_gene: TRBV29-1; abundance: few; d_gene: .; j_gene: TRBJ1-1; CDR3nt: TGCAGCGTTGTAGAGGTCTCGAACACTGAAGCTTTCTTT; CDR3aa: CSVVEVSNTEAFF
v_gene: TRBV12-3/TRBV12-4; abundance: .; d_gene: TRBD1; j_gene: TRBJ2-1; CDR3nt: TGTGCCAGCAGTGGTAGGACAGGGGGGAATGAGCAGTTCTTC; CDR3aa: CASSGRTGGNEQFF
v_gene: TRBV20-1; abundance: .; d_gene: .; j_gene: TRBJ2-5; CDR3nt: TGCAGTGCTAGAGAGAAGGGCAGCCAAGAGACCCAGTACTTC; CDR3aa: CSAREKGSQETQYF
v_gene: TRBV18; abundance: .; d_gene: .; j_gene: TRBJ2-6; CDR3nt: TGTGCCAGCTCACCCCAGTCGGGCTCTGGGGCCAACGTCCTGACTTTC; CDR3aa: CASSPQSGSGANVLTF
v_gene: TRBV6-5; abundance: .; d_gene: .; j_gene: TRBJ2-7; CDR3nt: TGTGCCAGCAGTTACTCGAAGCAGGAAAACGAGCAGTACTTC; CDR3aa: CASSYSKQENEQYF
v_gene: TRBV5-1; abundance: few; d_gene: .; j_gene: TRBJ2-5; CDR3nt: TGCGCCAGCAGCTTGAAGGGCGGCCAAGAGACCCAGTACTTC; CDR3aa: CASSLKGGQETQYF
v_gene: TRBV4-3; abundance: .; d_gene: .; j_gene: TRBJ2-3; CDR3nt: TGCGCCAGCAGCGGACCCGGGACTCTAACAGATACGCAGTATTTT; CDR3aa: CASSGPGTLTDTQYF
v_gene: TRBV6-1; abundance: .; d_gene: .; j_gene: TRBJ1-5; CDR3nt: TGTGCCAGCAGTCCCGAGTTAAGCAATCAGCCCCAGCATTTT; CDR3aa: CASSPELSNQPQHF
v_gene: TRBV4-1; abundance: once; d_gene: TRBD2; j_gene: TRBJ2-1; CDR3nt: TGCGCCAGCAGCCAATTTAGCGGGGCGAGCTCCTACAATGAGCAGTTCTTC; CDR3aa: CASSQFSGASSYNEQFF
v_gene: TRBV12-3/TRBV12-4; abundance: .; d_gene: .; j_gene: TRBJ2-2; CDR3nt: TGTGCCAGCAGTACCAACAACCCCGGGGAGCTGTTTTTT; CDR3aa: CASSTNNPGELFF
v_gene: TRBV12-3/TRBV12-4; abundance: few; d_gene: .; j_gene: TRBJ2-3; CDR3nt: TGTGCCAGCACTCCCAACTCAGATACGCAGTATTTT; CDR3aa: CASTPNSDTQYF
v_gene: TRBV20-1; abundance: .; d_gene: .; j_gene: TRBJ2-1; CDR3nt: TGCAGTGCTAGTGGACTCCCCACGCCTGCTGAGCAGTTCTTC; CDR3aa: CSASGLPTPAEQFF
v_gene: TRBV28; abundance: .; d_gene: .; j_gene: TRBJ2-7; CDR3nt: TGTGCCAGCAGTTTAGGGGGAGGCAGGGTCAACGAGCAGTACTTC; CDR3aa: CASSLGGGRVNEQYF
v_gene: TRBV9; abundance: .; d_gene: .; j_gene: TRBJ2-3; CDR3nt: TGTGCCAGCAGCCTGAGGGCGGGACCCACAGATACGCAGTATTTT; CDR3aa: CASSLRAGPTDTQYF